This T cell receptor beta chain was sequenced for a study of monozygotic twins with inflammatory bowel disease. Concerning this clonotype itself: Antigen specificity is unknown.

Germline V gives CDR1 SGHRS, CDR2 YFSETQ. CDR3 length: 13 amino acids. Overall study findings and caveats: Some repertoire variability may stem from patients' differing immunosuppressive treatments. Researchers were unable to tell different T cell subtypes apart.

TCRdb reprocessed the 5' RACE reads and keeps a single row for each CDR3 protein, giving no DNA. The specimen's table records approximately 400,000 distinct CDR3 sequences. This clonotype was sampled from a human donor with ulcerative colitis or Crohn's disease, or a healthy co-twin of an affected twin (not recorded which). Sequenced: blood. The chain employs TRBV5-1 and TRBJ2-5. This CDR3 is CASSLAWSETQYF.